These T cell receptor beta chains were read from a single sample in a study of cytomegalovirus exposure and HLA in healthy donors. Generated by immunoSEQ multiplex PCR, the TCRdb table keeps only in-frame clones and is missing some. The clone table shows 130,000 to 150,000 clones, with the ten largest holding 0.96%. The sequencing input was PBMCs. These receptors were taken from a male donor in good health and CMV-seronegative. CDR3s include the opening cysteine and the closing phenylalanine or tryptophan. Each record gives: D gene, J gene, CDR3 length, V gene, CDR3 DNA, CDR3 protein. The D gene is left open where the match is weak.

TRBD1,TRBJ1-4,16,TRBV7-6,TGTGCCAGCAGCTTAGGGCAGGGGGCCAGGAAGGAAAAACTGTTTTTT,CASSLGQGARKEKLFF
NA,TRBJ1-5,13,TRBV13,TGTGCCAGCAGCTTAGAGCTCGGCGGGGCCCAGCATTTT,CASSLELGGAQHF
NA,TRBJ1-5,14,TRBV7-2,TGTGCCAGCAGCCGGACAAACAGCAATCAGCCCCAGCATTTT,CASSRTNSNQPQHF
NA,TRBJ2-6,18,TRBV5-1,TGCGCCAGCAGCTTGGGAGGACAGCCATTCTCTGGGGCCAACGTCCTGACTTTC,CASSLGGQPFSGANVLTF
TRBD1,TRBJ2-3,14,TRBV6-1,TGTGCCAGCACCCTGGACAGGGTTGGAGATACGCAGTATTTT,CASTLDRVGDTQYF
TRBD1,TRBJ1-2,14,TRBV5-1,TGCGCCAGCAGCTTGGGACAGGGGCTGGGTGGCTACACCTTC,CASSLGQGLGGYTF
NA,TRBJ1-2,15,TRBV5-1,TGCGCCAGCAGCCTGGACCCATCCTATAACTATGGCTACACCTTC,CASSLDPSYNYGYTF
NA,TRBJ2-7,16,TRBV6-1,TGTGCCAGCAGTGGACAGCGCCTAGGCGAATCCTACGAGCAGTACTTC,CASSGQRLGESYEQYF
NA,TRBJ1-1,14,TRBV4-2,TGTGCCAGCAGCCCACAGTTCATGAGCACTGAAGCTTTCTTT,CASSPQFMSTEAFF
NA,TRBJ1-1,13,TRBV10-3,TGTGCCATCAGTGAGCAGGGTAGCACTGAAGCTTTCTTT,CAISEQGSTEAFF
TRBD1,TRBJ1-1,13,TRBV6-4,TGTGCCAGCAGGGAGGGGGCGCGGACTGAAGCTTTCTTT,CASREGARTEAFF
NA,TRBJ2-2,15,TRBV6-5,TGTGCCAGCAGATTGATAGGGAGGTTCACCGGGGAGCTGTTTTTT,CASRLIGRFTGELFF
NA,TRBJ1-4,15,TRBV7-2,TGTGCCAGCAGCTTAGCGGAGGCAACTAATGAAAAACTGTTTTTT,CASSLAEATNEKLFF
NA,TRBJ1-4,14,TRBV5-6,TGTGCCAGCAGCTTCTACAGGGATGGAGAAAAACTGTTTTTT,CASSFYRDGEKLFF
NA,TRBJ2-1,13,TRBV30,TGTGCCTGGAGTGAAGACAGAAGAGGTGAGCAGTTCTTC,CAWSEDRRGEQFF
NA,TRBJ1-5,13,TRBV27,TGTGCCAGCAGTTTGCAGCGGGGGCAGCCCCAGCATTTT,CASSLQRGQPQHF
NA,TRBJ2-1,13,TRBV18,TGTGCCAGCTCACAACTGATCGAGAATGAGCAGTTCTTC,CASSQLIENEQFF
NA,TRBJ1-1,14,TRBV2,TGTGCCAGCAGCTCCTGGACAGTGAACACTGAAGCTTTCTTT,CASSSWTVNTEAFF
NA,TRBJ2-3,15,TRBV7-9,TGTGCCAGCAGCCCAGGCCCTACCTACACAGATACGCAGTATTTT,CASSPGPTYTDTQYF
TRBD1,TRBJ2-2,18,TRBV30,TGTGCCTGGAGCTACCTAGCCCGGGACAGGGTTAGGACCGGGGAGCTGTTTTTT,CAWSYLARDRVRTGELFF
TRBD1,TRBJ1-5,16,TRBV7-9,TGTGCCAGCAGCCTCGGGACAGGGAATAGCAATCAGCCCCAGCATTTT,CASSLGTGNSNQPQHF
NA,TRBJ2-5,17,TRBV25-1,TGTGCCAGCAGTGATTCCCGCCCGGGCCAGGCGGGCGAGACCCAGTACTTC,CASSDSRPGQAGETQYF
TRBD1,TRBJ1-4,16,TRBV28,TGTGCCAGCAGTTTGCGTCCCGGACAGGCCGCTGAAAAACTGTTTTTT,CASSLRPGQAAEKLFF
NA,TRBJ1-1,15,TRBV19,TGTGCCAGTAGTTCTGGACAGACGATGAACACTGAAGCTTTCTTT,CASSSGQTMNTEAFF
TRBD2,TRBJ2-3,16,TRBV19,TGTGCCAGTACCCTAAGGACTAGCGGGAGTACAGATACGCAGTATTTT,CASTLRTSGSTDTQYF